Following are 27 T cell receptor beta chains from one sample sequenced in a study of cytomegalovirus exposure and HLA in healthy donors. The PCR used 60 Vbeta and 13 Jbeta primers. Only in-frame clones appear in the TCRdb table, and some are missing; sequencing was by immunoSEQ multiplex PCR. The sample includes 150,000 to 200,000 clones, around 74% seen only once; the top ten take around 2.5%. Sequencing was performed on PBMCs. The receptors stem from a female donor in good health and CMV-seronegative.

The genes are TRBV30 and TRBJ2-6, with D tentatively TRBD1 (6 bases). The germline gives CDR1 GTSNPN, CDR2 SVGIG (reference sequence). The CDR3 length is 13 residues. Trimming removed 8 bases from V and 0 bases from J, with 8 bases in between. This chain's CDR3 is CASRGSGANVLTF. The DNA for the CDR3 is TGTGCCAGCAGGGGCTCTGGGGCCAACGTCCTGACTTTC.

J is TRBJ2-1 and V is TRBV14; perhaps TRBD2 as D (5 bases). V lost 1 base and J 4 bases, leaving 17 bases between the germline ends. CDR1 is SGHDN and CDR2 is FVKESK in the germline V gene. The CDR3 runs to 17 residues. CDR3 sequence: CASSQVGVRDTYNEQFF. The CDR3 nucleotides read TGTGCCAGCAGCCAAGTCGGGGTCCGGGATACTTACAATGAGCAGTTCTTC.

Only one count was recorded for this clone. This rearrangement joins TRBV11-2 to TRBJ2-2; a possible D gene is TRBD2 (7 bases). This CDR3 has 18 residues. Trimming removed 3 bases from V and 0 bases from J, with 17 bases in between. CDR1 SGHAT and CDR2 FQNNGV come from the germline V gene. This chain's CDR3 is CASSLVLGGGTNTGELFF. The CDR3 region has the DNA TGTGCCAGCAGCTTGGTATTAGGGGGGGGAACGAACACCGGGGAGCTGTTTTTT.

The CDR3 DNA reads as TGTGCCAGCAGGCCCCAGAAAGGGTTGGGGCTGGGGCAGTACTTC. Its protein is CASRPQKGLGLGQYF. V is TRBV27 and J is TRBJ2-7; D is possibly TRBD1 (5 bases). The CDR3 covers 15 residues. Trimming cost V 6 bases and J 9 bases, with 24 bases left between them. Germline CDR1 MNHEY, CDR2 SMNVEV (reference sequence).

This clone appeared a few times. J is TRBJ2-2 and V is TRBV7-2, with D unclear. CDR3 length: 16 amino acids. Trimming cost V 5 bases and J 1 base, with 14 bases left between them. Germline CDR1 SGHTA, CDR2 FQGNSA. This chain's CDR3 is CASSIERPGNTGELFF. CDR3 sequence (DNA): TGTGCCAGCAGCATCGAAAGGCCGGGGAACACCGGGGAGCTGTTTTTT.

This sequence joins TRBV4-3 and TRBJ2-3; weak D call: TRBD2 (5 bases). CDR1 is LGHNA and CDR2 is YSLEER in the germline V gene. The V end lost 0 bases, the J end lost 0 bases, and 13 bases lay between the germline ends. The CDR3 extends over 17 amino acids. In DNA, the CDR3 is TGCGCCAGCAGCCAAGATAGGAGGCGCCCTAGCACAGATACGCAGTATTTT. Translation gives CASSQDRRRPSTDTQYF.

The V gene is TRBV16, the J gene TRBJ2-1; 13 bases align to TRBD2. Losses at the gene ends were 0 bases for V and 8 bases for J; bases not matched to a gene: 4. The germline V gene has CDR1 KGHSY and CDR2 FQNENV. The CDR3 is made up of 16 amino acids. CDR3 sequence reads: CASSQSRTSGSHEQFF. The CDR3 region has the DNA TGTGCCAGCAGCCAATCCCGGACTAGCGGGAGCCATGAGCAGTTCTTC.

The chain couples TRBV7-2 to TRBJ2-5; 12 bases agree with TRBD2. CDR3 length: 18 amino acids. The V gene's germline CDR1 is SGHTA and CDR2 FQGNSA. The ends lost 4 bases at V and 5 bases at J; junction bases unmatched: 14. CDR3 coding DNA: TGTGCCAGCAGCTCCTTTCTGCCTAGCGGGGGGGCGATTGAGACCCAGTACTTC. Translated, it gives CASSSFLPSGGAIETQYF. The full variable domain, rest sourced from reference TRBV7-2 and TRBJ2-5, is GAGVSQSPSNKVTEKGKDVELRCDPISGHTALYWYRQSLGQGLEFLIYFQGNSAPDKSGLPSDRFSAERTGGSVSTLTIQRTQQEDSAVYLCASSSFLPSGGAIETQYFGPGTRLLVL.

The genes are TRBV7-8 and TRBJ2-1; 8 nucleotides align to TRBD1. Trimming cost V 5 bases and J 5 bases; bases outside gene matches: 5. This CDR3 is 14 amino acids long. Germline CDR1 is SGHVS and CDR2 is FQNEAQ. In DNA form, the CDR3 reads TGTGCCAGCAGCGACGGGACAGGAGACAATGAGCAGTTCTTC. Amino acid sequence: CASSDGTGDNEQFF.

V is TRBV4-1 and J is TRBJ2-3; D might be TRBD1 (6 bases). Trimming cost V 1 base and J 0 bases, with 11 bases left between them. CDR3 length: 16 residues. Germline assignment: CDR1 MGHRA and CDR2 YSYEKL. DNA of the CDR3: TGCGCCAGCAGCCAAGCCAGGGGATCTAGCACAGATACGCAGTATTTT. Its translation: CASSQARGSSTDTQYF.

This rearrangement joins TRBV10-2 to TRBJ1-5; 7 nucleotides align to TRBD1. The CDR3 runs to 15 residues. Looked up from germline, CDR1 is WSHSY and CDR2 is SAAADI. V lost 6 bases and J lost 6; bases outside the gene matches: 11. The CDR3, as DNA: TGCGCCAGCAGCTCAGAGGGGGCGCGGGTTCAGCCCCAGCATTTT. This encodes CASSSEGARVQPQHF.

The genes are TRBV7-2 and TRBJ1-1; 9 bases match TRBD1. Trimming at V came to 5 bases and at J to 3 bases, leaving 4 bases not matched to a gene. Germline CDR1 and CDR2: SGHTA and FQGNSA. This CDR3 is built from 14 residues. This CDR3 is CASSPGTGYTEAFF. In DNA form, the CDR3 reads TGTGCCAGCAGCCCCGGGACAGGGTACACTGAAGCTTTCTTT.

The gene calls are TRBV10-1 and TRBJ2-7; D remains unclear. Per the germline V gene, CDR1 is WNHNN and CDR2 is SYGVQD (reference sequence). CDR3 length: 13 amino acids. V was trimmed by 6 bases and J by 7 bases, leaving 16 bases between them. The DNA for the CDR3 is TGCGCCAGCAGCCCCGACCTGCTCGGGGAGCAGTACTTC. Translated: CASSPDLLGEQYF.

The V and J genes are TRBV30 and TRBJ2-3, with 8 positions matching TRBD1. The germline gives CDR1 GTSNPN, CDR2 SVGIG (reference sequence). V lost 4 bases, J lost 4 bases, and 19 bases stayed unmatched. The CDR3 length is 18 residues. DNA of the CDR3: TGTGCCTGGACCAGGGACAGGTTGGGCCCCCTTTACTCAGATACGCAGTATTTT. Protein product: CAWTRDRLGPLYSDTQYF.

CDR3 sequence: CASSITLSSGDNEQFF. In nucleotides, the CDR3 is TGTGCCAGTAGTATAACTCTGTCTAGCGGCGACAATGAGCAGTTCTTC. This rearrangement joins TRBV19 to TRBJ2-1; 7 bases are shared with TRBD2. This CDR3 is 16 amino acids long. The V gene end was trimmed by 2 bases and the J gene end by 5 bases; junction bases not matched to a gene: 9. Germline CDR1 is LNHDA and CDR2 is SQIVND (reference sequence). Based on the CDR3 plus reference TRBV19 and TRBJ2-1, the full variable domain is DGGITQSPKYLFRKEGQNVTLSCEQNLNHDAMYWYRQDPGQGLRLIYYSQIVNDFQKGDIAEGYSVSREKKESFPLTVTSAQKNPTAFYLCASSITLSSGDNEQFFGPGTRLTVL.

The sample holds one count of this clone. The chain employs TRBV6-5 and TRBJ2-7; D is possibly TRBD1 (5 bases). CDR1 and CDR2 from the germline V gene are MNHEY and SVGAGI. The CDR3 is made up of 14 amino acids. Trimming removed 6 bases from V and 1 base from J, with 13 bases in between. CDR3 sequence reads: CASRRPDRSYEQYF. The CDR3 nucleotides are TGTGCCAGCAGACGCCCCGACAGATCCTACGAGCAGTACTTC.

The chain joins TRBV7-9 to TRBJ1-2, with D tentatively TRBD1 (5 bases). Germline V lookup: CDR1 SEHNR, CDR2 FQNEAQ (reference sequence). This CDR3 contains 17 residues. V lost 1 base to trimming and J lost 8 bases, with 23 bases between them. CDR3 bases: TGTGCCAGCAGCTTAGGTCTCGGAACAGGCCCGGGTGAAGGCTACACCTTC. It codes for CASSLGLGTGPGEGYTF.

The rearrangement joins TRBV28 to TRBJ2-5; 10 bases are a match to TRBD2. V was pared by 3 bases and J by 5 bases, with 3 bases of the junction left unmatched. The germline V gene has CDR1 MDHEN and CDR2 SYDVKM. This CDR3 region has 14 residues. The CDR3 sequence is CASSFLSGRETQYF. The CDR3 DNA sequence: TGTGCCAGCAGTTTCCTTAGCGGGAGGGAGACCCAGTACTTC.

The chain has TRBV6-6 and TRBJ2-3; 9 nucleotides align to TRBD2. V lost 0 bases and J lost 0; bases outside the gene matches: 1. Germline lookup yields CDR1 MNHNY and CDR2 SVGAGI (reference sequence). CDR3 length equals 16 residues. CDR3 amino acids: CASSYSGLASTDTQYF. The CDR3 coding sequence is TGTGCCAGCAGTTACTCAGGACTAGCGAGCACAGATACGCAGTATTTT.

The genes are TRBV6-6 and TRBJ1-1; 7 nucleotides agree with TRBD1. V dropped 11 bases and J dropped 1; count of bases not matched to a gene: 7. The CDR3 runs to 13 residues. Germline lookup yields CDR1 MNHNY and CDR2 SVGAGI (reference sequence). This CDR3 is CACWDRENTEAFF. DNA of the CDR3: TGTGCCTGCTGGGACAGAGAGAACACTGAAGCTTTCTTT.

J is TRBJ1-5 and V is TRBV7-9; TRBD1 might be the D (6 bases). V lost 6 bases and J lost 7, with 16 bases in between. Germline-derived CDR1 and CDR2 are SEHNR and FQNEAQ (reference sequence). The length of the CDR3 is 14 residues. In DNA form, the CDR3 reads TGTGCCAGCAGGCACCACAGGGTCGGCCAGCCCCAGCATTTT. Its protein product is CASRHHRVGQPQHF.

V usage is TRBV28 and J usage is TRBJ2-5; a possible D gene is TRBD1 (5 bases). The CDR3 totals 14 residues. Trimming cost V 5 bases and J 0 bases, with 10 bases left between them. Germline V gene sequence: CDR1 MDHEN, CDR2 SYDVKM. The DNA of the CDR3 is TGTGCCAGCAGTATCCGACAGTACCAAGAGACCCAGTACTTC. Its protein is CASSIRQYQETQYF. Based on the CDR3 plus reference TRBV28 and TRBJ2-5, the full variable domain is DVKVTQSSRYLVKRTGEKVFLECVQDMDHENMFWYRQDPGLGLRLIYFSYDVKMKEKGDIPEGYSVSREKKERFSLILESASTNQTSMYLCASSIRQYQETQYFGPGTRLLVL.

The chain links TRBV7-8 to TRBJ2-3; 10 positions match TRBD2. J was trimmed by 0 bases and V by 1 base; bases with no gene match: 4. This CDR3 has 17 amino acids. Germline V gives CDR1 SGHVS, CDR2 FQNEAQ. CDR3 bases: TGTGCCAGCAGCTTAGTCCTAGCGGGGGTAAGCACAGATACGCAGTATTTT. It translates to CASSLVLAGVSTDTQYF.

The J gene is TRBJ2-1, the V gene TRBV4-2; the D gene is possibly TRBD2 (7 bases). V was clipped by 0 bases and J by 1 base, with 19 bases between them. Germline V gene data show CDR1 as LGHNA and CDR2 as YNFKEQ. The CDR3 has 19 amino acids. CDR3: CASSQEGGKLRGSYNEQFF. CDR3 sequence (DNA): TGTGCCAGCAGCCAAGAGGGGGGGAAGCTCAGGGGTTCCTACAATGAGCAGTTCTTC.

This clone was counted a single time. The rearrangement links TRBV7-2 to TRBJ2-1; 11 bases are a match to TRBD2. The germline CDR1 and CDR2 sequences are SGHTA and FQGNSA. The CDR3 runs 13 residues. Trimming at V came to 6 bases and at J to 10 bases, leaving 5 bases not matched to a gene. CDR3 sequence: CASSPSGRLEQFF. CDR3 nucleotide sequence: TGTGCCAGCAGTCCTAGCGGGAGGCTCGAGCAGTTCTTC.

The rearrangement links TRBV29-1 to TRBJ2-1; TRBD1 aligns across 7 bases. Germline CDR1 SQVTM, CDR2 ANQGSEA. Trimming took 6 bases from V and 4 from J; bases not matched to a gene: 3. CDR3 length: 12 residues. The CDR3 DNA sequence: TGCAGCGTCAGGGGGAAATACAATGAGCAGTTCTTC. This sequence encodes CSVRGKYNEQFF.

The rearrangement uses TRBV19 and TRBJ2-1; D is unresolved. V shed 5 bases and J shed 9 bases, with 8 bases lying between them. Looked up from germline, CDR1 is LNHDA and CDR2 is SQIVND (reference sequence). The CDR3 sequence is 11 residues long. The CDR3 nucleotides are TGTGCCAGTAGTCTAACGAGTGAGCAGTTCTTC. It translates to CASSLTSEQFF.